These 27 T cell receptor beta chains came from one sample sequenced in a study of vaccination effects on CD4 cells after COVID-19. Antigen-specific CD4+ T cell clonotypes were called by their expansion after viral peptide-pool culture in ViraFEST. Isolation of CD4+ T cells took place after less than 12 days of culture. The study found no prior SARS-CoV-2 infection in the vaccine recipients, who tested negative for nucleocapsid antibodies. Which antigens these TCRs recognize remains unknown. Sequencing was performed with immunoSEQ multiplex PCR; in TCRdb, only in-frame clones are kept and a portion is missing. The top ten clones hold 2.5% to 3% of a sample with about 65,000 clones, around 69% of them seen once. The source was CD4+ T cells from PBMCs cultured with HCoV-NL63 spike peptides, collected before COVID-19 vaccination. The source is a human donor who received a COVID-19 vaccine.

The CDR3 sequence is CATKGGTSTDTQYF. The DNA for the CDR3 is TGTGCCACCAAGGGGGGGACTAGCACAGATACGCAGTATTTT. The rearrangement joins TRBV24-1 to TRBJ2-3; possibly TRBD2 for D (7 bases). Germline V gene sequence: CDR1 KGHDR, CDR2 SFDVKD. V was cut by 8 bases and J by 0 bases, with 11 bases left in between. There are 14 residues in the CDR3.

The J gene is TRBJ2-1, the V gene TRBV3-1 (or the pseudogene TRBV3-2); D perhaps matches TRBD1 (5 bases). Germline V CDR1 and CDR2: LGHDT, YNNKEL (reference sequence). The V end lost 0 bases, the J end lost 2 bases, and 8 bases lay between the germline ends. CDR3 length: 15 amino acids. The CDR3 loop reads CASSQDRAAYNEQFF. CDR3 DNA: TGTGCCAGCAGCCAAGACAGGGCCGCCTACAATGAGCAGTTCTTC.

The gene calls are TRBV12-3 or TRBV12-4 and TRBJ2-5, with a tentative D call TRBD1 (6 bases). The CDR3 totals 13 residues. Trimming removed 7 bases from V and 2 bases from J, with 11 bases in between. The CDR3 sequence: CASKETGQETQYF. CDR3 nucleotides: TGTGCCAGCAAGGAGACAGGACAAGAGACCCAGTACTTC.

This clone was observed a single time. In DNA, the CDR3 is TGTGCCAGCAGACCAGGTGCTGGAAACACCATATATTTT. Translated, it gives CASRPGAGNTIYF. The rearrangement uses TRBV6-5 and TRBJ1-3; D call uncertain. Germline V lookup: CDR1 MNHEY, CDR2 SVGAGI. The CDR3 is made up of 13 amino acids. V was clipped by 6 bases and J by 2 bases, with 8 bases between them.

The chain carries TRBV2 and TRBJ2-5; 12 nucleotides line up with TRBD2. With V trimmed by 7 bases and J by 0 bases, 3 bases remained unmatched. The germline CDR1 and CDR2 sequences are SNHLY and FYNNEI. CDR3 length: 15 amino acids. The CDR3 region is CASTGLAGYQETQYF. Here the CDR3 DNA reads TGTGCCAGCACCGGACTAGCGGGGTACCAAGAGACCCAGTACTTC.

The chain uses TRBV24-1 and TRBJ1-1, with D perhaps matching TRBD1 (6 bases). Germline V lookup: CDR1 KGHDR, CDR2 SFDVKD. This CDR3 has 16 amino acids. Trimming removed 4 bases at V and 6 bases at J, with 20 bases between. Here the CDR3 DNA reads TGTGCCACCAGTGAGTCAACAGGGCTTGGTTTCTCTGAAGCTTTCTTT. Its protein is CATSESTGLGFSEAFF.

In this sample, this clone turned up once. This chain uses TRBV6-5 with TRBJ2-4; TRBD1 agrees at 7 bases. J gave up 4 bases and V 6 bases, and 9 bases lay outside the gene matches. The CDR3 has 15 residues. CDR1 is MNHEY, CDR2 SVGAGI, per germline. The CDR3 region is CASSREGAVKNIQYF. The CDR3 nucleotides are TGTGCCAGCAGCCGAGAGGGGGCGGTAAAAAACATTCAGTACTTC.

This rearrangement joins TRBV13 to TRBJ2-2, with 10 bases fitting TRBD1. After removal of 5 bases from V and 2 bases from J, the junction contained 8 bases not matched to a gene. The CDR3 totals 17 residues. Germline V gene data show CDR1 as PRHDT and CDR2 as FYEKMQ (reference sequence). The CDR3 protein is CASSASDRGRNTGELFF. Written as DNA, the CDR3 is TGTGCCAGCAGCGCTAGCGACAGGGGGCGAAACACCGGGGAGCTGTTTTTT.

CDR3 protein: CASKTGGSGYTF. The CDR3 coding sequence is TGTGCCAGCAAAACAGGGGGCTCGGGCTACACCTTC. The chain is built from TRBV28 and TRBJ1-2; TRBD1 aligns across 9 bases. The length of the CDR3 is 12 residues. Germline loops: CDR1 MDHEN, CDR2 SYDVKM. Trimming at V came to 7 bases and at J to 8 bases, leaving 5 bases not matched to a gene.

V is TRBV19 and J is TRBJ2-1; D is unresolved. This CDR3 has 15 amino acids. V lost 4 bases and J lost 2, with 12 bases in between. The germline V gene has CDR1 LNHDA and CDR2 SQIVND (reference sequence). The CDR3 loop reads CASSRPTQAYNEQFF. The CDR3 nucleotides are TGTGCCAGTAGTAGGCCTACCCAGGCCTACAATGAGCAGTTCTTC.

This chain links TRBV7-2 with TRBJ2-7; 11 bases line up with TRBD1. The CDR3 has 16 amino acids. Trimming at V came to 5 bases and at J to 3 bases, leaving 9 bases not matched to a gene. In germline, CDR1 is SGHTA, CDR2 FQGNSA. This CDR3 is CASSQGGGTGGYEQYV. The DNA of the CDR3 is TGTGCCAGCAGCCAAGGGGGGGGGACAGGGGGCTACGAGCAGTACGTC.

The chain employs TRBV11-3 and TRBJ2-2, with D uncertain. From germline, CDR1 is SGHNT and CDR2 YENEEA. The CDR3 covers 15 residues. V was trimmed by 4 bases and J by 2 bases, leaving 11 bases between them. The DNA for the CDR3 is TGTGCCAGCAGCTCCGGGCCGCTTAACACCGGGGAGCTGTTTTTT. Its protein is CASSSGPLNTGELFF.

This clone was seen only a few times. V is TRBV2 and J is TRBJ1-2, with 7 nucleotides matching TRBD1. The germline gives CDR1 SNHLY, CDR2 FYNNEI. Germline trimming cut 7 bases from V and 4 bases from J; bases unmatched to any gene: 6. This CDR3 is 13 amino acids long. This CDR3 reads CASIDGTAYGYTF. The CDR3 DNA reads TGTGCCAGCATTGACGGGACAGCCTATGGCTACACCTTC. Variable domain in full (rest from reference TRBV2 and TRBJ1-2): EPEVTQTPSHQVTQMGQEVILRCVPISNHLYFYWYRQILGQKVEFLVSFYNNEISEKSEIFDDQFSVERPDGSNFTLKIRSTKLEDSAMYFCASIDGTAYGYTFGSGTRLTVV.

V and J are TRBV11-2 and TRBJ1-1; 7 bases map to TRBD1. Germline V gene lookup returns CDR1 SGHAT and CDR2 FQNNGV. Trimming cost V 1 base and J 4 bases; bases outside gene matches: 6. The CDR3 is 15 amino acids. CDR3 bases: TGTGCCAGCAGCTTAGTAAGGGGGCGATTCACTGAAGCTTTCTTT. Encoded protein: CASSLVRGRFTEAFF.

This chain joins TRBV10-2 and TRBJ1-6; possible D gene TRBD1, 5 bases. V was shortened by 1 base and J by 9 bases, with 16 bases between the two germline ends. CDR1 and CDR2 from the germline V gene are WSHSY and SAAADI. The CDR3 length is 16 residues. CDR3 sequence: CASSEFWGGKASPLHF. The CDR3 DNA sequence: TGCGCCAGCAGTGAGTTTTGGGGGGGAAAAGCTTCACCCCTCCACTTT.

The CDR3 DNA follows: TGCGCCAGCAGCGCGACAGCCAGCACAGATACGCAGTATTTT. It codes for CASSATASTDTQYF. V gene TRBV5-1 combines with J gene TRBJ2-3, with D tentatively TRBD1 (5 bases). Germline assignment: CDR1 SGHRS and CDR2 YFSETQ. The length of the CDR3 is 14 residues. Trimming pared 4 bases from V and 0 bases from J, leaving 9 bases between.

The chain combines TRBV24-1 with TRBJ2-2, with 7 nucleotides matching TRBD1. The V gene end was trimmed by 3 bases and the J gene end by 4 bases; junction bases not matched to a gene: 7. Germline CDR1 reads KGHDR; CDR2 reads SFDVKD. The CDR3 consists of 16 residues. The CDR3 protein is CATSDPRQGGTGELFF. DNA for the CDR3: TGTGCCACCAGTGATCCTCGACAGGGTGGCACCGGGGAGCTGTTTTTT.

V gene TRBV2 combines with J gene TRBJ1-5, with D perhaps TRBD1 (6 bases). Trimming stripped 8 bases from V and 7 bases from J, with 15 bases between. The CDR3 is made up of 13 amino acids. Germline CDR1 and CDR2: SNHLY and FYNNEI. CDR3 in DNA: TGTGCCAGCGATGGGGGGGCAGCCCAGCCCCAGCATTTT. Encoded protein: CASDGGAAQPQHF.

The chain has TRBV7-3 and TRBJ1-1, with D possibly being TRBD1 (5 bases). Trimming left V 5 bases short and J 1 base short, with 8 bases between. Germline lookup yields CDR1 SGHTA and CDR2 FQGTGA. The CDR3 runs to 13 residues. This CDR3 is CASSGGANTEAFF. For the CDR3, the DNA is TGTGCCAGCAGCGGCGGGGCGAACACTGAAGCTTTCTTT.

The chain has TRBV11-2 and TRBJ2-5, with D maybe TRBD1 (5 bases). Germline V gene sequence: CDR1 SGHAT, CDR2 FQNNGV. Trimming shortened V by 5 bases and J by 5 bases, and 18 bases separated the two germline ends. This CDR3 has 15 residues. CDR3 nucleotides: TGTGCCAGCAGCACTACGCCGGGCAGGGCGGAGACCCAGTACTTC. It yields the protein CASSTTPGRAETQYF.

This clone was recorded once. The chain employs TRBV18 and TRBJ2-1; D gene unclear. Germline V gene sequence: CDR1 KGHSH, CDR2 LQKENI. This CDR3 contains 12 residues. Trimming stripped 3 bases from V and 6 bases from J, with 6 bases between. CDR3 sequence: CASSPSRNEQFF. In DNA, the CDR3 is TGTGCCAGCTCACCCTCGCGCAATGAGCAGTTCTTC.

V is TRBV12-5 and J is TRBJ2-1; a possible D gene is TRBD1 (6 bases). The germline gives CDR1 LGHNT, CDR2 FRNRAP. The CDR3 runs to 18 residues. Trimming shortened V by 0 bases and J by 4 bases, and 19 bases separated the two germline ends. CDR3 sequence reads: CASGLVIWGPTLYNEQFF. The CDR3, as DNA: TGTGCTAGTGGTTTGGTAATCTGGGGGCCGACTTTGTACAATGAGCAGTTCTTC.

J is TRBJ2-5 and V is TRBV3-1 (or the pseudogene TRBV3-2); the D call may be TRBD1 or TRBD2 (5 bases each). Trimming shortened V by 3 bases and J by 4 bases, and 9 bases separated the two germline ends. Germline V lookup: CDR1 LGHDT, CDR2 YNNKEL (reference sequence). The CDR3 length is 13 residues. The CDR3 loop reads CASSHLGGETQYF. CDR3 bases: TGTGCCAGCAGCCATCTTGGGGGAGAGACCCAGTACTTC.

V is TRBV21-1 and J is TRBJ1-5. TRBV21-1 is a documented pseudogene. This CDR3 contains 14 residues. CDR3 amino acids: CASSNDRGDQPQHF. In nucleotides, the CDR3 is TGTGCCAGCAGCAATGATCGGGGAGATCAGCCCCAGCATTTT.

CDR3 nucleotide sequence: TGTGCCAGCGTCTTCAGGGGGATCGGTGGCTACACCTTC. Translation gives CASVFRGIGGYTF. J is TRBJ1-2 and V is TRBV28; 7 bases align to TRBD1. Germline CDR1 is MDHEN and CDR2 is SYDVKM. V was pared by 8 bases and J by 7 bases, with 10 bases of the junction left unmatched. There are 13 residues in the CDR3.

The chain carries TRBV5-5 and TRBJ1-1; D is unclear. CDR1 is SGHKS and CDR2 is YYEKEE in the germline V gene (reference sequence). Trimming left V 0 bases short and J 1 base short, with 10 bases between. The CDR3 runs to 15 residues. The CDR3 region is CASSLVMAGNTEAFF. CDR3 coding DNA: TGTGCCAGCAGCTTGGTAATGGCAGGGAACACTGAAGCTTTCTTT.

This chain uses TRBV27 with TRBJ1-2; TRBD1 matches 9 bases. The CDR3 contains 17 residues. From germline, CDR1 is MNHEY and CDR2 SMNVEV (reference sequence). V gave up 5 bases and J gave up 5 bases; unmatched junction bases: 15. The CDR3 loop is CASSTLPGQGTFYGYTF. CDR3 coding DNA: TGTGCCAGCAGTACCCTCCCTGGACAGGGGACATTTTATGGCTACACCTTC.